The subject of this entry is one T cell receptor beta chain. Its antigen specificity is not known. Base qualities are not at hand, and no much larger clone is one base apart. The cohort consisted of fewer than 700 healthy bone marrow donors. At the time of sampling, every cohort member was nominally healthy, though immune exposures that went unrecorded were likely present. The donor tested CMV seronegative and was one of the 352 seronegative cohort members. A peripheral blood sample was provided by each donor, and peripheral blood mononuclear cells were used for TCR beta sequencing. The Qiagen DNeasy Blood Extraction Kit was used to extract genomic DNA from the blood cell samples. This sample is part of a study of cytomegalovirus exposure and HLA in healthy donors listed by TCRdb under 2017. General notes on the study: An earlier analysis of 587 of the donors reported 276 Gb of sequence data and around 100 million unique TCR beta sequences obtained from around 190 million T cells. The number of typed donors differed by locus: about 629-640 for A, B, C, DRB1 and DQB1; approximately 530 for DQA1; approximately 600 for DPA1; and some 470 for DPB1. Four to six DR-DQ haplotypes were handled as single units for association and clustering, since linkage in the cohort was strong. Donor age, sex, ethnicity and CMV serostatus were compiled together with the repertoire data. A later genetic analysis took genome-wide SNP genotypes for about three fifths of the 666 donors and used that subset as a discovery cohort. Of the approximately 400 genotyped donors, roughly 76% were placed in the genetic ancestry cluster associated with self-reported Caucasian donors. To study patterns of TCR occurrence, a later analysis re-analyzed previously published TCR beta repertoires from hundreds of donors and added high-resolution HLA genotyping. The study used immunosequencing to profile the T cell repertoires of several hundred subjects and linked those repertoires to cytomegalovirus serostatus. HLA typing covered class I and class II loci at four-digit resolution. High-throughput TCR immunosequencing, statistical association of individual TCRs with disease status, and machine learning were combined to predict cytomegalovirus infection status. An earlier analysis of about 600 of the donors used high-throughput TCR beta sequencing to judge whether each TCR beta V gene segment behaved as functional or pseudogenic. Across around 400 genotyped donors of the cohort, an average of roughly 200,000 unique TCR beta nucleotide sequences per donor were sequenced, and roughly 20% of those sequences were non-productive. Rather than using new phenotypic data, the later analysis identified candidate immune exposures from TCR beta sequences and from how often those sequences occurred across donors. The aim of the study was to test whether cataloging public T cell receptors could identify signatures of past pathogen exposure. About 280 gigabases of sequencing data and 91 million or so unique TCR sequences made up an early release that covered approximately 700 HLA-typed donors. All discovery cohort repertoires had been generated using a single sequencing platform. Along with the approximately 670-subject first cohort, a separate validation cohort of over a hundred different subjects was used.

Sequences SGDLS (CDR1) and YYNGEE (CDR2) are obtained from the germline V gene. V drops 2 bases and J drops 5 bases, leaving 18 bases in between. There are 16 amino acids in the CDR3, from cysteine to phenylalanine inclusive. Solely the CDR3 DNA is kept, with 48 bases framed from the first base. Broader findings and caveats from the paper: When HLA alleles, especially DR and DQ, strongly co-occurred, attributing TCR associations to individual alleles was difficult. A later analysis found that HLA-associated TCR beta chains were more clonally expanded and had lower generation probabilities than equally common non-associated chains. A later analysis reported that several top co-occurrence clusters appeared linked to parvovirus B19, influenza, CMV and Epstein-Barr virus. The sequencing pipeline was judged likely to have produced a cluster of highly shared sequence variants as a technical artifact. An association between a missense DCLRE1C variant and V-gene and J-gene trimming of TCR beta chains was found in a later genetic analysis and replicated in an independent cohort. Sequencing depth was assumed to be roughly uniform across donors in the presence/absence analyses, though that assumption may not hold. In the study, some 180 TCR beta chains were listed as associated with cytomegalovirus. Across donors, most TCR sequences were observed very rarely, whereas some public TCRs were present in many individuals. Because HLA typing was unavailable for some donors at each locus, only the typed subset was used in association tests. According to the authors, the approach could potentially be generalized to other disease states and immunological phenotypes. Cytomegalovirus status was reported to be diagnosed by the classifier with high specificity and sensitivity in both the original and validation cohorts. A few of the identified cytomegalovirus-associated TCR beta chains were confirmed in vitro to be specific for cytomegalovirus antigens. According to a later analysis, most CMV-associated TCR beta chains appeared to be HLA-restricted, and the HLA associations seemed to be driven largely by CMV exposure. According to a later analysis, TCR association rates differed among HLA loci, with DRB1 alleles showing the most associated TCRs and HLA-C alleles showing the fewest. Linkage disequilibrium might explain the correlated functional status among segregating V segments, but an unknown experimental factor could not be ruled out. A further reported finding was that TCR beta sequences accurately predicted the HLA-A and HLA-B alleles for most subjects in the first cohort. In a later analysis, some 17,000 TCR beta sequences were associated with specific HLA alleles at a false discovery rate of 0.05. The only immune exposure information available for the cohort was CMV serostatus. Broadly in line with IMGT annotations, most TCR beta V segments showed up in productive rearrangements about 87% or about 30% of the time in an earlier analysis of approximately 600 of the donors. Some IMGT-functional V segments, including TRBV6-2 and TRBV6-3, could not be told apart with the 87-base-pair reads, so those segments were excluded. Because counts were too low, about 15 rarely observed V segments, including chromosome 9 orphons, were left out of the earlier analysis of approximately 580 of the donors. Compared with the roughly 710-donor mean, donors in an Asian-associated ancestry cluster had fewer N-insertions in productive TCRs, according to a later genetic analysis. Only TCR beta chains were sequenced in this cohort, and the absence of alpha or paired-chain data limited detectable features.

The library relied on the immunoSEQ multiplex PCR assay. The multiplex PCR relied on a mix of 60 forward primers for TCR Vbeta segments and 13 reverse primers for TCR Jbeta segments. A multiplex PCR assay on genomic DNA amplified the CDR3 region of rearranged TCR beta genes. The amplified TCR beta libraries were sequenced on the Illumina HiSeq System as 87-base-pair reads. Regarding the original processing steps: A later analysis counted about 82 million unique TCR beta chains across the roughly 700 repertoires, and about 10 million of these chains were shared by at least two donors. Raw reads were error-corrected and collapsed into unique sequences by a nearest-neighbor algorithm in which closely related sequences were merged to remove PCR and sequencing errors. To assign V, D and J gene segments, CDR3 sequences were aligned to IMGT reference sequences. For a sequence to be retained, a match of at least six nucleotides was required to both a V gene segment and a J gene segment. Rearrangements were classified as productive when the CDR3 lacked stop codons and remained in frame with V and J, and all other rearrangements were classified as non-productive. CDR3 was defined according to IMGT convention as the region running from the second conserved V-encoded cysteine to the conserved J-encoded phenylalanine. In an earlier analysis of approximately 500 of the donors, sequences lacking an unambiguous match to a single V gene segment were excluded. An earlier analysis of some 500 of the donors classified V segments as functional when productive rearrangements were above 56.7% and as segregating when the standard deviation between donors was above 5%. A statistical classification framework was developed to diagnose cytomegalovirus status using the catalog of TCR beta chain sequences. In a later analysis, V and J genes were assigned by comparing TCR nucleotide sequences against IMGT/GENE-DB human TR gene sequences. In a later analysis, CDR3 sequences and most-parsimonious VDJ recombination scenarios were assigned using the TCRdist pipeline. In a later analysis, each TCR beta chain was defined by its CDR3 amino acid sequence together with its V-gene family, and reads lacking a unique V-gene family were excluded. As a way to deal with suspected cross-contamination and a sequencing artifact, a later analysis dropped more than 500 nucleotide sequences that were highly shared and had low generation probability. In a later analysis, a clonal expansion index for each public chain was calculated from normalized within-repertoire ranks of inferred template counts. In a later analysis, generation probabilities were computed with a VDJ recombination model fitted to out-of-frame rearrangements, and the resulting probabilities were checked against IGoR. Hypergeometric tests were used in a later analysis to score TCR-TCR, TCR-HLA and TCR-CMV co-occurrence, with a repertoire-size bias correction applied to the TCR pairs. A later analysis estimated false discovery rates by permuting HLA or CMV assignments 20 times. In a later analysis, co-occurring TCRs were grouped using DBSCAN, and TCRdist sequence similarity was added for clustering within HLA-allele-positive subsets. Repertoires with fewer than 30,000 or more than 120,000 public chains were left out of co-occurrence clustering, as were five repertoires with anomalous nucleotide sharing. The table comes from immuneACCESS by way of TCRdb, which keeps in-frame sequences with V and J called. Part of the clones is missing from these tables; in studies checked, under half for an unresolved V gene and the rest for unknown reasons. V and J calls and clone size come straight from that table; D and trimming were deduced from the DNA. This sample is represented by some 190,000 clones; roughly 84% of them were singletons. The ten most abundant clones make up approximately 1.3% of the sample.

The sequence joins TRBV9 to TRBJ2-3; tentative D gene TRBD1, with 6 bases matching. The sequenced material came from PBMCs. The receptor was isolated from a boy aged 2 to 10 in good health and CMV-seronegative. The DNA is TGTGCCAGCAGCGTGTTCGACGGGGAAGGGGGAGATACGCAGTATTTT. Its coded protein is CASSVFDGEGGDTQYF.